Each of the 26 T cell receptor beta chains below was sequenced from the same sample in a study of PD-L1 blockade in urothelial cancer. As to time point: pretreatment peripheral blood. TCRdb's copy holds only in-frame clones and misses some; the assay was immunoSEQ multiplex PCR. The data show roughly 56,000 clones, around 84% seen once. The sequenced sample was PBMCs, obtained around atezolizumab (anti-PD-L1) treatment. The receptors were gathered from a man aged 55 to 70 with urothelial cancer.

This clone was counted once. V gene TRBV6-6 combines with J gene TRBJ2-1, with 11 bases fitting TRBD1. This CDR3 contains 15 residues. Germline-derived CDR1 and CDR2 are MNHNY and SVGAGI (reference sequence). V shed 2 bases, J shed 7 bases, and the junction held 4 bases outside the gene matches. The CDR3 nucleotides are TGTGCCAGCAGTTACGGGGGACAGGGGGGGAATGAGCAGTTCTTC. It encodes CASSYGGQGGNEQFF.

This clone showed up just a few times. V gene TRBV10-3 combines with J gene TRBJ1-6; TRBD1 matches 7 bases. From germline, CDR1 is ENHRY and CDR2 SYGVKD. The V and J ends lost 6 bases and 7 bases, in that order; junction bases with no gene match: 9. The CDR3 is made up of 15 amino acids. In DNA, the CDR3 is TGTGCCATCAGCTCTACAGGGGAAATGAATTCACCCCTCCACTTT. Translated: CAISSTGEMNSPLHF.

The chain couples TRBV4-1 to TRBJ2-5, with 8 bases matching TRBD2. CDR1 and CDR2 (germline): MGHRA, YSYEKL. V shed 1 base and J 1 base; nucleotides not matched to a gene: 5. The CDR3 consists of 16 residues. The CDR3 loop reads CASSQGTGGGQETQYF. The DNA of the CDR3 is TGCGCCAGCAGCCAAGGGACCGGGGGGGGCCAAGAGACCCAGTACTTC.

CDR3 sequence: CAWDRGNTEAFF. CDR3 sequence (DNA): TGTGCCTGGGACAGGGGCAACACTGAAGCTTTCTTT. The chain is built from TRBV30 and TRBJ1-1, with 8 bases fitting TRBD1. This CDR3 is 12 amino acids long. Germline assignment: CDR1 GTSNPN and CDR2 SVGIG (reference sequence). Trimming took 5 bases from V and 2 from J; bases not matched to a gene: 1.

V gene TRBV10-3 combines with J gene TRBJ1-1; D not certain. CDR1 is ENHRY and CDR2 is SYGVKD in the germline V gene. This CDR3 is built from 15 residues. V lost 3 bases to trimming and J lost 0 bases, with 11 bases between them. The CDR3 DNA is TGTGCCATCAGTGACAGTACAGCTATGAACACTGAAGCTTTCTTT. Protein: CAISDSTAMNTEAFF.

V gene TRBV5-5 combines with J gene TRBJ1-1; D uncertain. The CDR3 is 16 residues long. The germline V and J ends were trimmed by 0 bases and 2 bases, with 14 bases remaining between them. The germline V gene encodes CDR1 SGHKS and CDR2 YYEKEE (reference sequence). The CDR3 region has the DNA TGTGCCAGCAGCTTGGCCGGTTCGAAAGCTAACACTGAAGCTTTCTTT. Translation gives CASSLAGSKANTEAFF.

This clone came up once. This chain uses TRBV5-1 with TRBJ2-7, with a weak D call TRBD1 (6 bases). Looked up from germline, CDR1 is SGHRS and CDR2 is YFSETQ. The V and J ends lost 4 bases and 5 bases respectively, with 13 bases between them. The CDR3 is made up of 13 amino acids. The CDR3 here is CASSALQGHEQYF. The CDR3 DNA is TGCGCCAGCAGCGCGCTACAGGGACACGAGCAGTACTTC.

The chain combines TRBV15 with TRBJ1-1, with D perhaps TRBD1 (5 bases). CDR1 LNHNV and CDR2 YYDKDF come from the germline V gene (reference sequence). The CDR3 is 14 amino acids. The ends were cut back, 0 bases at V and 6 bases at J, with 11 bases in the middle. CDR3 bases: TGTGCCACCAGCAGAGATTTGGAAGGGGCTGAAGCTTTCTTT. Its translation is CATSRDLEGAEAFF.

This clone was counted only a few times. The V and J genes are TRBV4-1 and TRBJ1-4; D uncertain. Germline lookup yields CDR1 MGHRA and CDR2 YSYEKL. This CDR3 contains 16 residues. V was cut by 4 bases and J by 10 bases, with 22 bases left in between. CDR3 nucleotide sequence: TGCGCCAGCAGCCCGAGCGAGAGGGCGGCAGAGGGAAAACTGTTTTTT. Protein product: CASSPSERAAEGKLFF.

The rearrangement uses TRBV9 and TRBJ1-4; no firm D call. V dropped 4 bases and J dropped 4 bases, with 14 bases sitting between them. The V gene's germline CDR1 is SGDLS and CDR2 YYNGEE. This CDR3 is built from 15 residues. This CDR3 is CASSTNSKYNEKLFF. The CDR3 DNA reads TGTGCCAGCAGCACGAACAGCAAGTATAATGAAAAACTGTTTTTT.

CDR3 amino acids: CASSLGTGYYNEQFF. The CDR3 coding sequence is TGTGCCAGCTCACTAGGGACAGGGTACTACAATGAGCAGTTCTTC. This chain uses TRBV18 with TRBJ2-1, with 9 bases identical to TRBD1. The germline gives CDR1 KGHSH, CDR2 LQKENI. This CDR3 comprises 15 residues. Unmatched junction bases numbered 4, after V lost 4 bases and J lost 3 bases.

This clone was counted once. This CDR3 reads CASSSTGTHTEAFF. CDR3 bases: TGTGCCAGCAGCTCAACAGGGACGCACACTGAAGCTTTCTTT. The rearrangement uses TRBV7-9 and TRBJ1-1; D may be TRBD1 (6 bases). The CDR3 loop spans 14 amino acids. Per the germline V gene, CDR1 is SEHNR and CDR2 is FQNEAQ (reference sequence). Trimming shortened V by 4 bases and J by 3 bases, and 12 bases separated the two germline ends.

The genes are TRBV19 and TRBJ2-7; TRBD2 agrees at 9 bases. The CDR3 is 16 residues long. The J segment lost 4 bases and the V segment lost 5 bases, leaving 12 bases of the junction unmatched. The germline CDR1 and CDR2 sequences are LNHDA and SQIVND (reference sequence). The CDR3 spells CASSAPPASGKYEQYF. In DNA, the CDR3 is TGTGCCAGTAGTGCCCCTCCAGCTAGCGGGAAGTACGAGCAGTACTTC.

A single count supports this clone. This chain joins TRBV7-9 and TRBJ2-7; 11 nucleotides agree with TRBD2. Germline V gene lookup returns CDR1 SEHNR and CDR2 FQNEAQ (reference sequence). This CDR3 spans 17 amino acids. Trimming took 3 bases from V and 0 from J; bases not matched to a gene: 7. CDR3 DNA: TGTGCCAGCAGCTTCCCGACTAGCGGGACAGACTCCTACGAGCAGTACTTC. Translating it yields CASSFPTSGTDSYEQYF.

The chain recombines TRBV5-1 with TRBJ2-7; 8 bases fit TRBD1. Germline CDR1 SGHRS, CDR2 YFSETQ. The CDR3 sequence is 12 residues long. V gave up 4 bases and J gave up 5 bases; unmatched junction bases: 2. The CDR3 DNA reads TGCGCCAGCAGCCTGGACAGGGACGAGCAGTACTTC. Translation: CASSLDRDEQYF.

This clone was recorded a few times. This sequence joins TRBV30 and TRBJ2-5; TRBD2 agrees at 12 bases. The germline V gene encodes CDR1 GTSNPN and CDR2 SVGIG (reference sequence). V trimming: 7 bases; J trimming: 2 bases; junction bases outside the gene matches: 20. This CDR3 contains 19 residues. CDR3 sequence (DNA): TGTGCCTCGATGGATCGACTAGCGGGGGCGTATCCGGGTCAAGAGACCCAGTACTTC. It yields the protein CASMDRLAGAYPGQETQYF.

The CDR3, as DNA: TGTGCCAGTAGTAGGATGATGGGGCCAGGGGATACGCAGTATTTT. Translating it yields CASSRMMGPGDTQYF. This chain connects TRBV19 to TRBJ2-3, with a possible D match to TRBD1 (5 bases). Trimming stripped 4 bases from V and 6 bases from J, with 17 bases between. Per germline, CDR1 LNHDA and CDR2 SQIVND (reference sequence). The CDR3 totals 15 residues.

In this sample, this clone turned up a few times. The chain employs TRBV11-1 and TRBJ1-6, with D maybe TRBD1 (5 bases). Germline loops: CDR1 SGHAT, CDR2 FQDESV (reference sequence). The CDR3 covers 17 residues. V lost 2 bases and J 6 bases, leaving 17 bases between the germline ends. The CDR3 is CASSLRKLGGTNSPLHF. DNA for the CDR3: TGTGCCAGCAGCTTAAGGAAATTGGGGGGAACTAATTCACCCCTCCACTTT.

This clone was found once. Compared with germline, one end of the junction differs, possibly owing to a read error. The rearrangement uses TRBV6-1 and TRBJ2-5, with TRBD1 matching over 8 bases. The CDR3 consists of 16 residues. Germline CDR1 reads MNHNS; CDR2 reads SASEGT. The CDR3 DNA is TGTGCCAGCAGGGAAGGACAGGGTAGAGGCCAAGAGACCCAGTACTTC. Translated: CASREGQGRGQETQYF.

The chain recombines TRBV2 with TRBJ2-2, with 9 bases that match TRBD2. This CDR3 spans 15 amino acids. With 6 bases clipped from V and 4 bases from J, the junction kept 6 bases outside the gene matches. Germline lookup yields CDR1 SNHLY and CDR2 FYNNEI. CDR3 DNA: TGTGCCAGCAGGGTACTAGCGGGCTTCACCGGGGAGCTGTTTTTT. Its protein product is CASRVLAGFTGELFF.

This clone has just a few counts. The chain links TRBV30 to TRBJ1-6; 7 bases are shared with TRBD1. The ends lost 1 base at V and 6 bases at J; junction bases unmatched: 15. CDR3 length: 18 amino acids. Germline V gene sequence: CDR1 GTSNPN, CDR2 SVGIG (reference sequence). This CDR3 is CAWSAHKKTGTANSPLHF. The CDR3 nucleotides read TGTGCCTGGAGTGCACACAAAAAAACCGGGACAGCTAATTCACCCCTCCACTTT.

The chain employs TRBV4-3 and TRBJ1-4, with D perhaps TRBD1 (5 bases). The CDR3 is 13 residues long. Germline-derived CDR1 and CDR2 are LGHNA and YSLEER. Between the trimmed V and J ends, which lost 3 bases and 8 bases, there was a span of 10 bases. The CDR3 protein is CASSQTEWEKLFF. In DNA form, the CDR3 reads TGCGCCAGCAGCCAGACAGAGTGGGAAAAACTGTTTTTT.

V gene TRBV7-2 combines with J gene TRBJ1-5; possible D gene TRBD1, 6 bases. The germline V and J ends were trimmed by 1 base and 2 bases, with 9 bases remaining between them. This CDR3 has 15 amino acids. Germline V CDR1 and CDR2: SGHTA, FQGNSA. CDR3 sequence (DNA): TGTGCCAGCAGCTTAGACGCAGGGGGCAATCAGCCCCAGCATTTT. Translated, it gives CASSLDAGGNQPQHF. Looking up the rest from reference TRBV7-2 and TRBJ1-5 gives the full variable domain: GAGVSQSPSNKVTEKGKDVELRCDPISGHTALYWYRQSLGQGLEFLIYFQGNSAPDKSGLPSDRFSAERTGGSVSTLTIQRTQQEDSAVYLCASSLDAGGNQPQHFGDGTRLSIL.

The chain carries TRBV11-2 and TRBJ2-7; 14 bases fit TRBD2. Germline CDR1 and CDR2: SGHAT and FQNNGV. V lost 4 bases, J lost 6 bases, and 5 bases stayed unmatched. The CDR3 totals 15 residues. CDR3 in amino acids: CASSWGLAGVTEQYF. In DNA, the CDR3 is TGTGCCAGCAGCTGGGGACTAGCGGGAGTAACCGAGCAGTACTTC.

Here the CDR3 DNA reads TGTGCCAGTAGGGAAACAGCCCCGGGAGAGCAGTACTTC. Translating gives CASRETAPGEQYF. V usage is TRBV19 and J usage is TRBJ2-7, with D perhaps matching TRBD2 (5 bases). Per the germline V gene, CDR1 is LNHDA and CDR2 is SQIVND (reference sequence). The ends were cut back, 6 bases at V and 7 bases at J, with 16 bases in the middle. The CDR3 has 13 amino acids.

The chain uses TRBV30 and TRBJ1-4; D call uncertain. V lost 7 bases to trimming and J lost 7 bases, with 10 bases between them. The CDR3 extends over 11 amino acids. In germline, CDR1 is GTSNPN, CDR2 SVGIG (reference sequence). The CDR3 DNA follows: TGTGCCTTGGAAGGAGGTGAAAAACTGTTTTTT. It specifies CALEGGEKLFF.